One sample yielded the 8 T cell receptor beta chains listed below, sequenced in a study of T cell changes during pregnancy in multiple sclerosis. Method: immunoSEQ multiplex PCR; TCRdb's copy keeps in-frame clones and lacks some. Of under 95,000 clones in the sample, around 93% were seen once. Specimen: peripheral blood, collected in the second trimester of pregnancy. These receptors were collected from a female donor in good health, enrolled as a control in a pregnancy study.

V is TRBV5-4 and J is TRBJ1-4; 7 bases line up with TRBD1. Per the germline V gene, CDR1 is SGHNT and CDR2 is YYREEE (reference sequence). V trimming: 0 bases; J trimming: 7 bases; junction bases outside the gene matches: 9. This CDR3 contains 16 residues. In DNA, the CDR3 is TGTGCCAGCAGCTTGGCGACAGGCCCAGGGGGTGAAAAACTGTTTTTT. It translates to CASSLATGPGGEKLFF.

The V gene is TRBV7-2, the J gene TRBJ1-2; possible D gene TRBD1, 5 bases. Germline V lookup: CDR1 SGHTA, CDR2 FQGNSA. V lost 4 bases and J lost 0, with 15 bases in between. This CDR3 comprises 16 residues. The CDR3 sequence is CASSSQPGTTNYGYTF. In nucleotides, the CDR3 is TGTGCCAGCAGCTCACAGCCGGGGACTACTAACTATGGCTACACCTTC.

Notes on this clone: In the same sample, other DNA sequences code for this CDR3. This chain connects TRBV20-1 to TRBJ2-7; TRBD2 might be the D (6 bases). The V end was cut by 6 bases, the J end by 4 bases, with 10 bases between. The CDR3 runs to 11 residues. Germline CDR1 reads DFQATT; CDR2 reads SNEGSKA (reference sequence). The CDR3 loop is CSASRGYEQYF. The DNA of the CDR3 is TGCAGTGCCAGCCGGGGGTACGAGCAGTACTTC.

The chain employs TRBV6-5 and TRBJ1-1; no definite D call. V dropped 2 bases and J dropped 0 bases, with 10 bases sitting between them. The length of the CDR3 is 15 residues. Germline V gene sequence: CDR1 MNHEY, CDR2 SVGAGI. The CDR3 loop is CASSYVRDMNTEAFF. In nucleotides, the CDR3 is TGTGCCAGCAGTTACGTGAGAGATATGAACACTGAAGCTTTCTTT.

The CDR3 DNA is TGCGCCAGCAGCCTGGGACAGGGCCTCAGCAATCAGCCCCAGCATTTT. It encodes CASSLGQGLSNQPQHF. This chain connects TRBV4-1 to TRBJ1-5; the match to TRBD1 covers 9 bases. This CDR3 contains 16 residues. V lost 4 bases to trimming and J lost 1 base; unmatched junction nucleotides: 5. Germline V lookup: CDR1 MGHRA, CDR2 YSYEKL.

The rearrangement joins TRBV11-3 to TRBJ2-3; 10 nucleotides align to TRBD2. Per germline, CDR1 SGHNT and CDR2 YENEEA. The trim removed 2 bases at V and 2 bases at J, leaving 4 bases unmatched. The CDR3 covers 16 residues. The CDR3 nucleotides are TGTGCCAGCAGCTTAAAGCGGGGGGGAATCACAGATACGCAGTATTTT. This encodes CASSLKRGGITDTQYF.

This rearrangement joins TRBV30 to TRBJ1-4; weak D call: TRBD1 (6 bases). V was clipped by 2 bases and J by 8 bases, with 12 bases between them. This CDR3 has 13 residues. Germline V gives CDR1 GTSNPN, CDR2 SVGIG (reference sequence). The CDR3 sequence: CAWSTQGTEKLFF. CDR3 in DNA: TGTGCCTGGAGTACACAGGGAACCGAAAAACTGTTTTTT.

The chain couples TRBV7-2 to TRBJ2-7; no definite D call. Looked up from germline, CDR1 is SGHTA and CDR2 is FQGNSA. The CDR3 is 14 amino acids. Trimming removed 1 base from V and 0 bases from J, with 7 bases in between. This CDR3 reads CASSLVSTSYEQYF. The CDR3, as DNA: TGTGCCAGCAGCTTAGTTTCTACCTCCTACGAGCAGTACTTC. The whole variable domain, filled in from reference TRBV7-2 and TRBJ2-7, reads GAGVSQSPSNKVTEKGKDVELRCDPISGHTALYWYRQSLGQGLEFLIYFQGNSAPDKSGLPSDRFSAERTGGSVSTLTIQRTQQEDSAVYLCASSLVSTSYEQYFGPGTRLTVT.